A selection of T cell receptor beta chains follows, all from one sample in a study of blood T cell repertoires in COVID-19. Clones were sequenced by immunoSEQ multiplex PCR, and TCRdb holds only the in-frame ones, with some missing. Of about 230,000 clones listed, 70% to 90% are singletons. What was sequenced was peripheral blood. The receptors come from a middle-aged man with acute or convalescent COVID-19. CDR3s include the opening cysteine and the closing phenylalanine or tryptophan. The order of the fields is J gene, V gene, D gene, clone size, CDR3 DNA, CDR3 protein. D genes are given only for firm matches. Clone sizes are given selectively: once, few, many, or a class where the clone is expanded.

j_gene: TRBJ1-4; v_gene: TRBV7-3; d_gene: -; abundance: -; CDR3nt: TGTGCCAACAGCCCACTAGGGAGAAGGGATGAAAAACTGTTTTTT; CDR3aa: CANSPLGRRDEKLFF
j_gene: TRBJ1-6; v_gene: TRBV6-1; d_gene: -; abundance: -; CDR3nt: TGTGCCAGCAGTGTTTGGGGGCTGGATCCTGATTCACCCCTCCACTTT; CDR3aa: CASSVWGLDPDSPLHF
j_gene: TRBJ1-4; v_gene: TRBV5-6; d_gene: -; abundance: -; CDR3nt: TGTGCCAGCAGCCCAGGGCAGGGTACTAATGAAAAACTGTTTTTT; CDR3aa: CASSPGQGTNEKLFF
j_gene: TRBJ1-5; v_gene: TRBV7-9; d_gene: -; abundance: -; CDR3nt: TGTGCCAGCAGCTCGGGGGGGACTAGCAATCAGCCCCAGCATTTT; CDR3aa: CASSSGGTSNQPQHF
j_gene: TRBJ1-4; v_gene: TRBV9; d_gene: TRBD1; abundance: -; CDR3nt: TGTGCCAGCAGCCCCCAGCGACAGGGGAGTGAAAAACTGTTTTTT; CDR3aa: CASSPQRQGSEKLFF
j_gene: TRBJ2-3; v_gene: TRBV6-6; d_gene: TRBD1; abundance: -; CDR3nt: TGTGCCAGCAGTGCCGGAGGGACAGGTCTCACAGATACGCAGTATTTT; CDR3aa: CASSAGGTGLTDTQYF
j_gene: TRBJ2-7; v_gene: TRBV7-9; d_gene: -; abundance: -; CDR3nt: TGTGCCAGCAGCTTAGCGGAGGGTCTCGAGCAGTACTTC; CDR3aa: CASSLAEGLEQYF
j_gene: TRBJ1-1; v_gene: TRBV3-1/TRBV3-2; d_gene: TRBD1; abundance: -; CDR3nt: TGTGCCAGCAGCCAGACAGGGGAGCGCTCCACGAACACTGAAGCTTTCTTT; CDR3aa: CASSQTGERSTNTEAFF
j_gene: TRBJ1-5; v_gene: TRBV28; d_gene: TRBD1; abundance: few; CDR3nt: TGTGCCAGCAGTGACCGGGACAGAAATAGCAATCAGCCCCAGCATTTT; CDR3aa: CASSDRDRNSNQPQHF
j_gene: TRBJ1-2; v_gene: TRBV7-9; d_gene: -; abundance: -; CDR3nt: TGTGCCAGCAGCTTAGGGTCCGACAGACACTATGGCTACACCTTC; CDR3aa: CASSLGSDRHYGYTF
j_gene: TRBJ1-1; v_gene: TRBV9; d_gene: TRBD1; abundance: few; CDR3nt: TGTGCCAGCAGCGGCGAGGGGGCCAGCACTGAAGCTTTCTTT; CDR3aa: CASSGEGASTEAFF
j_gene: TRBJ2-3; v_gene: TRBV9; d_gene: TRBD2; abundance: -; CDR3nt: TGTGCCAGCAGCGTAGCAGCGGGAAGCACAGATACGCAGTATTTT; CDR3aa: CASSVAAGSTDTQYF
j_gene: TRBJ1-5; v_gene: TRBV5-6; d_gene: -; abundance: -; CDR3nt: TGTGCCAGCAGCTTATTGTCCGGGGGGGCGGATCAGCCCCAGCATTTT; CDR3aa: CASSLLSGGADQPQHF
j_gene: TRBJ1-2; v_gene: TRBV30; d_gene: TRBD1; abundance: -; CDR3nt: TGTGCCTGGAGGAGGGGACAGGCCAACTATGGCTACACCTTC; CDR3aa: CAWRRGQANYGYTF
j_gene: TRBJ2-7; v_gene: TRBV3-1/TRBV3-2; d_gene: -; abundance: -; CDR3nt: TGTGCCAGCAGCCAAGCAGCGACCGTCTACGAGCAGTACTTC; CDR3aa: CASSQAATVYEQYF
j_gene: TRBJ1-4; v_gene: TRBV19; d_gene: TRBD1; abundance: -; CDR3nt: TGTGCCAGTAGTTTGGGACAGGGCGCTGAAAAACTGTTTTTT; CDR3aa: CASSLGQGAEKLFF
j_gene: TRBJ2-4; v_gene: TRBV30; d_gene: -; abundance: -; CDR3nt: TGTGCCTGGAGTGTAGGGGGATTTGGCAAAAACATTCAGTACTTC; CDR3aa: CAWSVGGFGKNIQYF
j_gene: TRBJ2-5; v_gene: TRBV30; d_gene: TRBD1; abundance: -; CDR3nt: TGTGCCTGGAGCAAAGACAGGGGTAGAGAGACCCAGTACTTC; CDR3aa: CAWSKDRGRETQYF
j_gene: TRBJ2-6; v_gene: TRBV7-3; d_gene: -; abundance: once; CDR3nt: TGTGCCAGCAGCTCACGTACAGGGTCCTCTGGGGCCAACGTCCTGACTTTC; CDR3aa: CASSSRTGSSGANVLTF
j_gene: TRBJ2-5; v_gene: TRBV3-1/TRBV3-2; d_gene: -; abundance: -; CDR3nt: TGTGCCAGCAGCCAAAGGGACTTACAAGAGACCCAGTACTTC; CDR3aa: CASSQRDLQETQYF
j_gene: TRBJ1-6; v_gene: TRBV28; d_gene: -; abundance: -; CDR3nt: TGTGCCAGCAGCGGGAGGGGCCTGAGCTCCTATAATTCACCCCTCCACTTT; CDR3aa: CASSGRGLSSYNSPLHF
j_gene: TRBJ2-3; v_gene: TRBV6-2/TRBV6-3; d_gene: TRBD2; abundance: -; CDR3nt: TGTGCCAGCAGTTGGGGGAGCGGGGACACAGATACGCAGTATTTT; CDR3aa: CASSWGSGDTDTQYF
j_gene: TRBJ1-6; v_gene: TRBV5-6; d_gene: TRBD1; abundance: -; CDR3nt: TGTGCCAGCAGCTTGGACAGGGGGCCGAATTCACCCCTCCACTTT; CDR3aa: CASSLDRGPNSPLHF
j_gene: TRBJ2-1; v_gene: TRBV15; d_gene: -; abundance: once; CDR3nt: TGTGCCACCAGCAGAGATATACGAGGGATGAGCTCCTACAATGAGCAGTTCTTC; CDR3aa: CATSRDIRGMSSYNEQFF
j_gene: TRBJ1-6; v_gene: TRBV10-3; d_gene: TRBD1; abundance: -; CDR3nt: TGTGCCATCAGTGAGGGACAGGCCGATCTGAATAATTCACCCCTCCACTTT; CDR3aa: CAISEGQADLNNSPLHF
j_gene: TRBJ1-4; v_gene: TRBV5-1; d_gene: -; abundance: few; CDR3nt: TGCGCCAGCAGCTCTACAGGATCGGTGACTAATGAAAAACTGTTTTTT; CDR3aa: CASSSTGSVTNEKLFF
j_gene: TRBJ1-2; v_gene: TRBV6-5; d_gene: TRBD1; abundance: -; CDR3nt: TGTGCCAGCAGGGGGACAGGGATAAGGGGAGGCTACACCTTC; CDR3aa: CASRGTGIRGGYTF
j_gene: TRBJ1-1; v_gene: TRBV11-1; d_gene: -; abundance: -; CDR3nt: TGTGCCAGCAGCCCTGAGGCGCAGAACACTGAAGCTTTCTTT; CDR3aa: CASSPEAQNTEAFF
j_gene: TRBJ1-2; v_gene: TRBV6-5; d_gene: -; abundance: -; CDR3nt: TGTGCCAGCAGCTTGGACAGCAAGTATCGCTACACCTTC; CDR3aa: CASSLDSKYRYTF
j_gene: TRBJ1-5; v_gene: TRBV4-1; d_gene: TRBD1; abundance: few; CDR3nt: TGCGCCAGCAGCCGATCACAGGGGGCAGGACAGCCCCAGCATTTT; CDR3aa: CASSRSQGAGQPQHF
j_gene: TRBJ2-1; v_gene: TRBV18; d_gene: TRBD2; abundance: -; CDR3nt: TGTGCCAGCTCACCACCTACTAGCGGGGGGTTCAGTGAGCAGTTCTTC; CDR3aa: CASSPPTSGGFSEQFF
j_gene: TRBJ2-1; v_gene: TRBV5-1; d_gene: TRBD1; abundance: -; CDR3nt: TGCGCCAGCAGCTTGGGGGACAGTCGTTTTAGAGAGCAGTTCTTC; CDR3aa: CASSLGDSRFREQFF
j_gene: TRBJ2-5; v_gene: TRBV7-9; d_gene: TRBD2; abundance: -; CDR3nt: TGTGCCAGCAGCTTAGTTCTTGATAGCGGGGGTTGGGAGACCCAGTACTTC; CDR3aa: CASSLVLDSGGWETQYF
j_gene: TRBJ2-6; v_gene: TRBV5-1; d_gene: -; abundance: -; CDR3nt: TGCGCCAGCCAGACAGGAGCTGGGGCCAACGTCCTGACTTTC; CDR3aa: CASQTGAGANVLTF
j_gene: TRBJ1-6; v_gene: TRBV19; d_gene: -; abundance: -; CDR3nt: TGTGCCACCCAGGAACAGGGAAATTCACCCCTCCACTTT; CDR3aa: CATQEQGNSPLHF
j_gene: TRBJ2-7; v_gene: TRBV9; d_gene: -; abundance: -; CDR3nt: TGTGCCAGCAGCGTAGGCGTCGGTCCCTACGAGCAGTACTTC; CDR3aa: CASSVGVGPYEQYF
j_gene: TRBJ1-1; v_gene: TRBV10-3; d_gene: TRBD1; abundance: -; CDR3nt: TGTGCCACAACTCGGGACAGTCCGTCGGGGAACACTGAAGCTTTCTTT; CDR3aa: CATTRDSPSGNTEAFF
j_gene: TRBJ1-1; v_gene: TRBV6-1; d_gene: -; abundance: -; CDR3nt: TGTGCCAGCAGTGAAGCAGGGGGGAACACTGAAGCTTTCTTT; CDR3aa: CASSEAGGNTEAFF
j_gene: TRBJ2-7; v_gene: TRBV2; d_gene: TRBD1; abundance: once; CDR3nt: TGTGCCAGCAGTCTTGGGACAGGGGGATACGAGCAGTACTTC; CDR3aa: CASSLGTGGYEQYF
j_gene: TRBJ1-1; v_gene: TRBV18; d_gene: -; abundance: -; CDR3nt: TGTGCCAGCTCACCATCCGGACAGTTCATGAACACTGAAGCTTTCTTT; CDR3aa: CASSPSGQFMNTEAFF
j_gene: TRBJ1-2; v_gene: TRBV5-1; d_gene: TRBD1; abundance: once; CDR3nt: TGCGCCAGCAGCTCCGGACAGGGGAGTGGCTACACCTTC; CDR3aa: CASSSGQGSGYTF
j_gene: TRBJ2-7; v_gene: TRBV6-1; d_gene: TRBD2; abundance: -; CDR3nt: TGTGCCAGCAGTGAGGGACTAGCGGACACCTACGAGCAGTACTTC; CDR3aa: CASSEGLADTYEQYF
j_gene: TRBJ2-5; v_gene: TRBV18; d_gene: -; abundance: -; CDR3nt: TGTGCCAGCTCACCGCAGAACACAGAGACCCAGTACTTC; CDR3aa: CASSPQNTETQYF